Described below is a single TCR beta chain sequence and its context. Its antigen is currently unknown. CDR3 size: 15 residues. CDR1 and CDR2 from the germline V gene are SEHNR and FQNEAQ (reference sequence). Trimming removed 4 bases from V and 6 bases from J, with 18 bases in between. These data come from a study of shared clonotypes between healthy human individuals. This table comes from immunoSEQ multiplex PCR, and its TCRdb copy is limited to in-frame clones, with some not included. The sample holds about 2,200,000 clones, about 93% seen once. Findings and limits, study-wide: Relative to their counterparts shared across all four donors, non-shared clonotypes exhibited diminished generation probabilities.

It was CD45RO-negative cells, positively selected for CCR7, that made up naive CD8 cells, with terminally differentiated effector memory CD45RA+ cells excluded. Specimen: naive CD8+ T cells from PBMCs. The chain has TRBV7-9 and TRBJ2-5; maybe TRBD1 (5 bases). This sequence originates from a young man in good health. Some clones in this sample may be carry-over from other donors' samples. The DNA of the CDR3 is TGTGCCAGCAGCTACACAACAGGACGGCGGCAGACCCAGTACTTC. It specifies CASSYTTGRRQTQYF.